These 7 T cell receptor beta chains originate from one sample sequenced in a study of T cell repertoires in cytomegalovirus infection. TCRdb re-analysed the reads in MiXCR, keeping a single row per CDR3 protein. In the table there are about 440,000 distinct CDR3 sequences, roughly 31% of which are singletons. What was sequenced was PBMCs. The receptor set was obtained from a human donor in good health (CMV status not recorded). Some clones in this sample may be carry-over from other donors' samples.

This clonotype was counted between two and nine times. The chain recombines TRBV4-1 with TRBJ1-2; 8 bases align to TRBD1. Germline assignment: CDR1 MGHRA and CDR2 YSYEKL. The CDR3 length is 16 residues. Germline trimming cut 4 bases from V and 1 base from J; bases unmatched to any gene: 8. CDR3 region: CASSPGTGPRNYGYTF. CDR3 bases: TGCGCCAGCAGCCCCGGGACAGGCCCACGTAACTATGGCTACACCTTC.

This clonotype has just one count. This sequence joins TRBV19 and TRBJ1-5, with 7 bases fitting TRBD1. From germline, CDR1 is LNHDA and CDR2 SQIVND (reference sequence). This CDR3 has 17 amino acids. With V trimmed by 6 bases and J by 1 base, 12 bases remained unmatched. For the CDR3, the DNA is TGTGCCAGTAGCGCGGCGACAGGGCTTCGGAGCAATCAGCCCCAGCATTTT. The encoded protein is CASSAATGLRSNQPQHF. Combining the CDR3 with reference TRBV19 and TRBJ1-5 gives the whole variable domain DGGITQSPKYLFRKEGQNVTLSCEQNLNHDAMYWYRQDPGQGLRLIYYSQIVNDFQKGDIAEGYSVSREKKESFPLTVTSAQKNPTAFYLCASSAATGLRSNQPQHFGDGTRLSIL.

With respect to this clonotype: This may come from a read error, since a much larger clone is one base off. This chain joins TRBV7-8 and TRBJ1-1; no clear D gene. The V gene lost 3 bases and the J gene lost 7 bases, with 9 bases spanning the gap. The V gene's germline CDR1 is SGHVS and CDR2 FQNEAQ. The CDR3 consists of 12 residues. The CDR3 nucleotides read TGTGCCAGCAGCTTGAAGTATTTTGAAGCTTTCTTT. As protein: CASSLKYFEAFF. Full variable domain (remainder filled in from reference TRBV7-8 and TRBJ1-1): GAGVSQSPRYKVAKRGQDVALRCDPISGHVSLFWYQQALGQGPEFLTYFQNEAQLDKSGLPSDRFFAERPEGSVSTLKIQRTQQEDSAVYLCASSLKYFEAFFGQGTRLTVV.

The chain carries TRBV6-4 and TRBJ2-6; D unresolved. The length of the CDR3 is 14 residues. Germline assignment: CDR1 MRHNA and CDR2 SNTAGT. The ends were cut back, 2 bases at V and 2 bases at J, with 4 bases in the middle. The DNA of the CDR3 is TGTGCCAGCAGTGACAGTACTGGGGCCAACGTCCTGACTTTC. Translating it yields CASSDSTGANVLTF.

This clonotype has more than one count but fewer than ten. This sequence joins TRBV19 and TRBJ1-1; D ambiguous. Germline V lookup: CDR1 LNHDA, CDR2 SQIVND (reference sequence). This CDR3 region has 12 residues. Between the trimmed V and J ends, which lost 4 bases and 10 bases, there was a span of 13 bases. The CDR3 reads CASSTNSPGAFF. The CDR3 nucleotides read TGTGCCAGTAGTACTAATTCTCCGGGAGCTTTCTTT.

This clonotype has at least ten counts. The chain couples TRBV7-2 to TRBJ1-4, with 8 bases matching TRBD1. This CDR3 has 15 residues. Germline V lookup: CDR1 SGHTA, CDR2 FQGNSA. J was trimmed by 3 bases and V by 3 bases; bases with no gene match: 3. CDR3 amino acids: CASSFQGAANEKLFF. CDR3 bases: TGTGCCAGCAGCTTCCAGGGGGCGGCTAATGAAAAACTGTTTTTT.

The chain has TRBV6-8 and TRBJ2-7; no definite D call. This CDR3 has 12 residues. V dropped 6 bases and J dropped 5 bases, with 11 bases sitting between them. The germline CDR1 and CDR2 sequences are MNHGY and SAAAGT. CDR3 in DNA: TGTGCCAGCAGGCTAACAGACAACGAGCAGTACTTC. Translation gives CASRLTDNEQYF.